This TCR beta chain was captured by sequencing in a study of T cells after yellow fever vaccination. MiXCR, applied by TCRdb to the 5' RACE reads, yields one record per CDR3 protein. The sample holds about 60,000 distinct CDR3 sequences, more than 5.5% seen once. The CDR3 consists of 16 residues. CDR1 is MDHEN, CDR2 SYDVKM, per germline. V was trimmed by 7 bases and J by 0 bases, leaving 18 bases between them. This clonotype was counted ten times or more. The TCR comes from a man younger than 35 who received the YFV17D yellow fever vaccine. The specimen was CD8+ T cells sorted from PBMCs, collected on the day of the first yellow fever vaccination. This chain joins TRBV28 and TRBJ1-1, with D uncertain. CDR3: CASTPSMVQLNTEAFF. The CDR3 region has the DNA TGTGCCAGCACTCCCTCAATGGTGCAGTTGAACACTGAAGCTTTCTTT. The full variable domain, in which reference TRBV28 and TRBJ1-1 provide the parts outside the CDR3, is DVKVTQSSRYLVKRTGEKVFLECVQDMDHENMFWYRQDPGLGLRLIYFSYDVKMKEKGDIPEGYSVSREKKERFSLILESASTNQTSMYLCASTPSMVQLNTEAFFGQGTRLTVV.